The 5 T cell receptor beta chains reported below all come from one sample, sequenced in a study of blood T cell repertoires in COVID-19. Assay used: immunoSEQ multiplex PCR; TCRdb lists only in-frame clones, some missing. The repertoire has about 160,000 clones, 78% of them found once; the top ten carry approximately 14%. Material for sequencing was peripheral blood. Receptors were obtained from a woman of 80 years or more with acute or convalescent COVID-19.

This clone came up once. This sequence joins TRBV5-1 and TRBJ2-2; D gene ambiguous. Germline values: CDR1 SGHRS, CDR2 YFSETQ. Trimming pared 4 bases from V and 0 bases from J, leaving 7 bases between. CDR3 length: 14 residues. The DNA for the CDR3 is TGCGCCAGCAGCCCCCAGGCGAACACCGGGGAGCTGTTTTTT. Residues: CASSPQANTGELFF.

The gene calls are TRBV28 and TRBJ2-2, with D uncertain. The V and J ends lost 5 bases and 5 bases respectively, with 15 bases between them. This CDR3 region has 15 residues. CDR1 MDHEN and CDR2 SYDVKM come from the germline V gene. This CDR3 is CASSPSVGRTGELFF. The CDR3 DNA sequence: TGTGCCAGCAGTCCTTCAGTGGGCCGTACCGGGGAGCTGTTTTTT.

V and J are TRBV28 and TRBJ1-3, with D perhaps matching TRBD1 (5 bases). Between the trimmed V and J ends, which lost 4 bases and 0 bases, there was a span of 10 bases. CDR1 MDHEN and CDR2 SYDVKM come from the germline V gene. The CDR3 is 15 residues long. This chain's CDR3 is CASSSGSYSGNTIYF. DNA of the CDR3: TGTGCCAGCAGTTCAGGGTCGTACTCTGGAAACACCATATATTTT.

The V and J genes are TRBV19 and TRBJ2-2; maybe TRBD2 (5 bases). Germline V lookup: CDR1 LNHDA, CDR2 SQIVND (reference sequence). The CDR3 totals 15 residues. V was cut by 5 bases and J by 1 base, with 11 bases left in between. The CDR3 sequence is CASSPRGVNTGELFF. For the CDR3, the DNA is TGTGCCAGTAGTCCCCGGGGTGTGAACACCGGGGAGCTGTTTTTT. Supplemented by reference TRBV19 and TRBJ2-2, the full variable domain reads DGGITQSPKYLFRKEGQNVTLSCEQNLNHDAMYWYRQDPGQGLRLIYYSQIVNDFQKGDIAEGYSVSREKKESFPLTVTSAQKNPTAFYLCASSPRGVNTGELFFGEGSRLTVL.

The chain links TRBV11-1 to TRBJ2-1; possible D gene TRBD2, 5 bases. This CDR3 spans 15 amino acids. Trimming stripped 5 bases from V and 0 bases from J, with 11 bases between. Germline V CDR1 and CDR2: SGHAT, FQDESV (reference sequence). The CDR3 spells CASSQDGSSYNEQFF. CDR3 bases: TGTGCCAGCAGCCAGGATGGGAGCTCCTACAATGAGCAGTTCTTC.